This T cell receptor (beta chain) was recovered during a study of human T cells and chemical hapten exposure. Study-wide background: Weekly administration of diphenylcyclopropenone to the scalp of patients continued throughout the roughly 23-week study. Points from the study as a whole: Donor immune responses may differ from healthy people's, since all donors had alopecia. PT1 expanded TCR numbers tracked positively with patch test score.

Using its own MiXCR run on the RACE reads, TCRdb lists one record per CDR3 protein. The sample consists of some 98,000 distinct CDR3 sequences, 10% to 12% of them appearing once. The sample holds a few counts of this clonotype. The target antigen is unknown. This CDR3 is built from 19 residues. V shed 0 bases and J shed 1 base, with 21 bases lying between them. Germline loops: CDR1 SGHAT, CDR2 FQNNGV. Time point specified: pre-sensitization, week 0. Described treatment: therapeutic diphenylcyclopropenone sensitization with weekly scalp DPC. Blood draws came first, before each patch test. Sequenced material: whole blood, taken in connection with sensitization to the hapten diphenylcyclopropenone (DPC). This sequence joins TRBV11-2 and TRBJ1-1; D is ambiguous. The clonotype originates from a woman aged 60-75 years with alopecia areata. Some clones in this sample may be carry-over from other donors' samples. CDR3 nucleotide sequence: TGTGCCAGCAGCTTAGATCTGTGGCAAGGAAGGCGTGGGAACACTGAAGCTTTCTTT. Protein product: CASSLDLWQGRRGNTEAFF.